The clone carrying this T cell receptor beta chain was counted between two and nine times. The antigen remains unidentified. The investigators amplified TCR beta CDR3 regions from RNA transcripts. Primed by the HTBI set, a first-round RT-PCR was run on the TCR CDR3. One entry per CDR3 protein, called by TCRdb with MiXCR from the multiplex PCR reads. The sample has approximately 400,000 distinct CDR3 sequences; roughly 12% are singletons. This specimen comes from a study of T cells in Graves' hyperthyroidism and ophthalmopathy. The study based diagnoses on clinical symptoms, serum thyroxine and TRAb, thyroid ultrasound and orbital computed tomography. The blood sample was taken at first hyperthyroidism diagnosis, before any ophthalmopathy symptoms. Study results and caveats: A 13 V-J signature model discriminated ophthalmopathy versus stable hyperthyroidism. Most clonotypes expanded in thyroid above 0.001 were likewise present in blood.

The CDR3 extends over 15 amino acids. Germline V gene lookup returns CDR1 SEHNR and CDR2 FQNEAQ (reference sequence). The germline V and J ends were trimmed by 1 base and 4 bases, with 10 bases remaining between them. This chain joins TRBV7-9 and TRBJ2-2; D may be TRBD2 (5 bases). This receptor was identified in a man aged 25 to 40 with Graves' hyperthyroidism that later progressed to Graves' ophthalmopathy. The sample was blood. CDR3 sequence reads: CASSLVVGSTGELFF. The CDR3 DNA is TGTGCCAGCAGCTTAGTAGTAGGGAGCACCGGGGAGCTGTTTTTT.